Listed below are T cell receptor beta chains from one sample, sequenced in a study of cytomegalovirus exposure and HLA in healthy donors. Produced via immunoSEQ multiplex PCR; TCRdb's table is partial and in-frame only. The specimen's table records around 140,000 clones. The sample taken for sequencing was PBMCs. The receptors were sampled from a man younger than 35 in good health and CMV-seronegative. The CDR3 runs from the conserved cysteine through the conserved F or W. A D gene is named only where the DNA matches it firmly.

v_gene: TRBV7-9
d_gene: TRBD1
j_gene: TRBJ2-7
len: 14
CDR3nt: TGTGCCAGCAGCTGGAAGGGACAGGGGTCCGAGCAGTACTTC
CDR3aa: CASSWKGQGSEQYF

v_gene: TRBV5-6
d_gene: TRBD1
j_gene: TRBJ2-7
len: 14
CDR3nt: TGTGCCAGCAGCTTCGGTGGGAGACAGGGGGAGCAGTACTTC
CDR3aa: CASSFGGRQGEQYF

v_gene: TRBV9
d_gene: TRBD1
j_gene: TRBJ1-4
len: 16
CDR3nt: TGTGCCAGCAGCACCACCGACAGGGCTACTAATGAAAAACTGTTTTTT
CDR3aa: CASSTTDRATNEKLFF

v_gene: TRBV19
d_gene: NA
j_gene: TRBJ2-7
len: 12
CDR3nt: TGTGCCAGCTCAGCGGGCTCCTACGAGCAGTACTTC
CDR3aa: CASSAGSYEQYF

v_gene: TRBV7-2
d_gene: TRBD1
j_gene: TRBJ2-3
len: 19
CDR3nt: TGTGCCAGCAGCTTAGTCCGGACAGGGGGCCATCCTAGCACAGATACGCAGTATTTT
CDR3aa: CASSLVRTGGHPSTDTQYF

v_gene: TRBV7-3
d_gene: TRBD1
j_gene: TRBJ2-2
len: 13
CDR3nt: TGTGCCAGCAGCCTACAGGGGGCCGGGGAGCTGTTTTTT
CDR3aa: CASSLQGAGELFF

v_gene: TRBV5-6
d_gene: NA
j_gene: TRBJ2-7
len: 16
CDR3nt: TGTGCCAGCAGCCCCTACGGAGGGGGCGCCTCCTACGAGCAGTACTTC
CDR3aa: CASSPYGGGASYEQYF

v_gene: TRBV5-6
d_gene: NA
j_gene: TRBJ2-3
len: 16
CDR3nt: TGTGCCAGCAGCTTGAGGAGCACCAGAGCCACAGATACGCAGTATTTT
CDR3aa: CASSLRSTRATDTQYF

v_gene: TRBV10-2
d_gene: NA
j_gene: TRBJ1-1
len: 16
CDR3nt: TGCGCCAGCAGCCCGACCCTAAGACAGGCCGGAAAGGAAGCTTTCTTT
CDR3aa: CASSPTLRQAGKEAFF

v_gene: TRBV6-5
d_gene: NA
j_gene: TRBJ2-5
len: 13
CDR3nt: TGTGCCAGCAGTTACTCGACTTCGGAGACCCAGTACTTC
CDR3aa: CASSYSTSETQYF

v_gene: TRBV7-6
d_gene: TRBD2
j_gene: TRBJ2-3
len: 12
CDR3nt: TGTGCCAGCAGCAATAGCGGGAACACGCAGTATTTT
CDR3aa: CASSNSGNTQYF

v_gene: TRBV28
d_gene: NA
j_gene: TRBJ1-5
len: 16
CDR3nt: TGTGCCAGCAGTTTAAGTGGGCCTAATAGCAATCAGCCCCAGCATTTT
CDR3aa: CASSLSGPNSNQPQHF

v_gene: TRBV5-6
d_gene: NA
j_gene: TRBJ2-1
len: 15
CDR3nt: TGTGCCAGCAGCTGGTATCGACCCCCGGGGTCCCCACAGTTCTTC
CDR3aa: CASSWYRPPGSPQFF

v_gene: TRBV29-1
d_gene: NA
j_gene: TRBJ2-5
len: 12
CDR3nt: TGCAGCGTTGGACAGGTCCAAGAGACCCAGTACTTC
CDR3aa: CSVGQVQETQYF

v_gene: TRBV6-6
d_gene: TRBD1
j_gene: TRBJ1-5
len: 15
CDR3nt: TGTGCCAGCAGTACTCAGGGGGAGGGCAATCAGCCCCAGCATTTT
CDR3aa: CASSTQGEGNQPQHF

v_gene: TRBV6-1
d_gene: NA
j_gene: TRBJ2-5
len: 15
CDR3nt: TGTGCCAGCAGTGTAAGGCCCCCACGGCGGGAGACCCAGTACTTC
CDR3aa: CASSVRPPRRETQYF

v_gene: TRBV6-1
d_gene: NA
j_gene: TRBJ1-1
len: 14
CDR3nt: TGTGCCAGCAGTGAATTTGGACTGTCAGCTGAAGCTTTCTTT
CDR3aa: CASSEFGLSAEAFF

v_gene: TRBV4-3
d_gene: NA
j_gene: TRBJ2-1
len: 13
CDR3nt: TGCGCCAGCAGCCAAGAGTATCCCGGTGAGCAGTTCTTC
CDR3aa: CASSQEYPGEQFF

v_gene: TRBV19
d_gene: TRBD1
j_gene: TRBJ1-5
len: 17
CDR3nt: TGTGCCAGTAGGAAGGGGCGACAGGGAAAACTCAATCAGCCCCAGCATTTT
CDR3aa: CASRKGRQGKLNQPQHF

v_gene: TRBV29-1
d_gene: TRBD2
j_gene: TRBJ2-7
len: 15
CDR3nt: TGCAGCGTCGGTGGGGGGACGGGAGGTCTATTAGAGCAGTACTTC
CDR3aa: CSVGGGTGGLLEQYF

v_gene: TRBV5-1
d_gene: NA
j_gene: TRBJ1-2
len: 14
CDR3nt: TGCGCCAGCAGCTTGGCGACAGCTTCCTATGGCTACACCTTC
CDR3aa: CASSLATASYGYTF

v_gene: TRBV7-8
d_gene: NA
j_gene: TRBJ1-3
len: 19
CDR3nt: TGTGTCAGCAGCTTACTGGGCCGCCAGGGGTTCAGTTCGGGAAACACCATATATTTT
CDR3aa: CVSSLLGRQGFSSGNTIYF

v_gene: TRBV5-1
d_gene: NA
j_gene: TRBJ1-1
len: 13
CDR3nt: TGCGCCAGCAGCGAGCAGGGATGGACTGAAGCTTTCTTT
CDR3aa: CASSEQGWTEAFF

v_gene: TRBV7-9
d_gene: TRBD1
j_gene: TRBJ1-5
len: 16
CDR3nt: TGTGCCAGCAGCTTAGGGACAGGGGGAGTTGGTCAGCCCCAGCATTTT
CDR3aa: CASSLGTGGVGQPQHF

v_gene: TRBV6-5
d_gene: TRBD2
j_gene: TRBJ2-7
len: 15
CDR3nt: TGTGCCAGCACCACGACTAGCGGGCACTTGTACGAGCAGTACTTC
CDR3aa: CASTTTSGHLYEQYF

v_gene: TRBV2
d_gene: TRBD1
j_gene: TRBJ2-7
len: 15
CDR3nt: TGTGCCAGCAGCACAACGACAGGGGAGTCTTACGAGCAGTACTTC
CDR3aa: CASSTTTGESYEQYF

v_gene: TRBV6-5
d_gene: TRBD1
j_gene: TRBJ1-2
len: 15
CDR3nt: TGTGCCAGCAGCCTTTATTATACAGGGGAGTATGGCTACACCTTC
CDR3aa: CASSLYYTGEYGYTF

v_gene: TRBV4-3
d_gene: TRBD2
j_gene: TRBJ2-2
len: 15
CDR3nt: TGCGCCAGCAGCCAAGGCGGGGGGGTGGCCGGGGAGCTGTTTTTT
CDR3aa: CASSQGGGVAGELFF

v_gene: TRBV11-3
d_gene: NA
j_gene: TRBJ2-2
len: 16
CDR3nt: TGTGCCAGCAGCTTAGATTCCGGGAGAAACACCGGGGAGCTGTTTTTT
CDR3aa: CASSLDSGRNTGELFF

v_gene: TRBV9
d_gene: NA
j_gene: TRBJ1-6
len: 15
CDR3nt: TGTGCCAGCAGCGTACAGGGGATCGGTAATTCACCCCTCCACTTT
CDR3aa: CASSVQGIGNSPLHF

v_gene: TRBV6-1
d_gene: TRBD2
j_gene: TRBJ2-2
len: 18
CDR3nt: TGTGCCAGCAGTGGGGGGGGCCTAGCGGGATCGGGCACCGGGGAGCTGTTTTTT
CDR3aa: CASSGGGLAGSGTGELFF

v_gene: TRBV30
d_gene: TRBD1
j_gene: TRBJ1-5
len: 15
CDR3nt: TGTGCCTGGAGTACCGGGACAGCCCTTAATCAGCCCCAGCATTTT
CDR3aa: CAWSTGTALNQPQHF

v_gene: TRBV5-6
d_gene: TRBD1
j_gene: TRBJ1-3
len: 17
CDR3nt: TGTGCCAGCAGCAGACCCGGGACAGAGGCCTCTGGAAACACCATATATTTT
CDR3aa: CASSRPGTEASGNTIYF

v_gene: TRBV15
d_gene: NA
j_gene: TRBJ2-7
len: 15
CDR3nt: TGTGCCACCAGCAGAGATCTGCAGGGGGGCTACGAGCAGTACTTC
CDR3aa: CATSRDLQGGYEQYF

v_gene: TRBV7-9
d_gene: TRBD1
j_gene: TRBJ1-4
len: 16
CDR3nt: TGTGCCAGCAGCGGGCTCCAGGGGGCGGGGGATGAAAAACTGTTTTTT
CDR3aa: CASSGLQGAGDEKLFF

v_gene: TRBV9
d_gene: NA
j_gene: TRBJ2-7
len: 18
CDR3nt: TGTGCCAGCAGCGATAGCCGAACCGACAGTGACCTTAAGGGGAAGCAGTACTTC
CDR3aa: CASSDSRTDSDLKGKQYF

v_gene: TRBV7-9
d_gene: NA
j_gene: TRBJ1-2
len: 14
CDR3nt: TGTGCCAGCAGCCCGTGGACAGTTAACTATGGCTACACCTTC
CDR3aa: CASSPWTVNYGYTF

v_gene: TRBV29-1
d_gene: TRBD2
j_gene: TRBJ2-1
len: 14
CDR3nt: TGCAGCGCATTACGGGGGGGCCCGAGGAATGAGCAGTTCTTC
CDR3aa: CSALRGGPRNEQFF

v_gene: TRBV6-5
d_gene: TRBD2
j_gene: TRBJ2-1
len: 14
CDR3nt: TGTGCCAGCAAGAGACAGCGGGAGTCCCATGAGCAGTTCTTC
CDR3aa: CASKRQRESHEQFF

v_gene: TRBV5-1
d_gene: TRBD1
j_gene: TRBJ2-3
len: 15
CDR3nt: TGCGCCAGCAGCCCGGAGGGACAGGCCACAGATACGCAGTATTTT
CDR3aa: CASSPEGQATDTQYF

v_gene: TRBV7-6
d_gene: TRBD1
j_gene: TRBJ2-7
len: 14
CDR3nt: TGTGCCAGCAGCTCAGACAGGGGACCTTACGAGCAGTACTTC
CDR3aa: CASSSDRGPYEQYF

v_gene: TRBV6-6
d_gene: TRBD2
j_gene: TRBJ2-1
len: 14
CDR3nt: TGTGCCAGCGAAGGGACTAGCGGTTACAATGAGCAGTTCTTC
CDR3aa: CASEGTSGYNEQFF

v_gene: TRBV20-1
d_gene: TRBD1
j_gene: TRBJ2-1
len: 11
CDR3nt: TGCAGTGCTACGGACAGGGCCGAGCAGTTCTTC
CDR3aa: CSATDRAEQFF

v_gene: TRBV9
d_gene: NA
j_gene: TRBJ1-3
len: 15
CDR3nt: TGTGCCAGCAGCGACCTTTCAGGGGCTGGAAACACCATATATTTT
CDR3aa: CASSDLSGAGNTIYF

v_gene: TRBV18
d_gene: NA
j_gene: TRBJ1-5
len: 16
CDR3nt: TGTGCCAGCTCACCACCGATCCGTCCTGGCAATCGGCCCCAGCATTTT
CDR3aa: CASSPPIRPGNRPQHF

v_gene: TRBV21-1
d_gene: NA
j_gene: TRBJ2-1
len: 19
CDR3nt: TGTGCCAGCAGCAAACCCCCCCCTAGAACTAGCGGATCCTACAATGAGCAGTTCTTC
CDR3aa: CASSKPPPRTSGSYNEQFF

v_gene: TRBV9
d_gene: TRBD1
j_gene: TRBJ1-4
len: 16
CDR3nt: TGTGCCAGCAGCGTAGCTCCGGGACAGGTCAATGAAAAACTGTTTTTT
CDR3aa: CASSVAPGQVNEKLFF

v_gene: TRBV28
d_gene: TRBD1
j_gene: TRBJ2-1
len: 15
CDR3nt: TGTGCCAGCAGCACAGCAGGGGGTTGGTGTAATGAGCAGTTCTTC
CDR3aa: CASSTAGGWCNEQFF

v_gene: TRBV11-2
d_gene: TRBD1
j_gene: TRBJ1-2
len: 16
CDR3nt: TGTGCCAGCAGCAGTCCTCGACAGGGAGCTAACTATGGCTACACCTTC
CDR3aa: CASSSPRQGANYGYTF

v_gene: TRBV28
d_gene: TRBD1
j_gene: TRBJ2-7
len: 16
CDR3nt: TGTGCCAGCAGACCCTTCGGGACAGGGAGTGCGGGAGAGCAGTACTTC
CDR3aa: CASRPFGTGSAGEQYF

v_gene: TRBV5-4
d_gene: TRBD2
j_gene: TRBJ2-7
len: 16
CDR3nt: TGTGCCAGCAGCTTGTCAGGACTAGCCAGGGCCGCCGAGCAGTACTTC
CDR3aa: CASSLSGLARAAEQYF

v_gene: TRBV21-1
d_gene: NA
j_gene: TRBJ2-1
len: 20
CDR3nt: TGTGCCAACGCTAGGGACTACCCCCTAGGGACTAGCGGGAAATACAATGAGCAGTTCTTC
CDR3aa: CANARDYPLGTSGKYNEQFF

v_gene: TRBV10-3
d_gene: NA
j_gene: TRBJ1-4
len: 13
CDR3nt: TGTGCCATCAGTCTGACAGTAGATGAAAAACTGTTTTTT
CDR3aa: CAISLTVDEKLFF

v_gene: TRBV5-1
d_gene: TRBD1
j_gene: TRBJ1-1
len: 16
CDR3nt: TGCGCCAGCAGCTCAGGGACAGGGGGGATGAACACTGAAGCTTTCTTT
CDR3aa: CASSSGTGGMNTEAFF

v_gene: TRBV14
d_gene: NA
j_gene: TRBJ1-2
len: 15
CDR3nt: TGTGCCAGCAGCCAAGAGTTCCTAGTCGACTATGGCTACACCTTC
CDR3aa: CASSQEFLVDYGYTF

v_gene: TRBV6-5
d_gene: NA
j_gene: TRBJ2-7
len: 12
CDR3nt: TGTGCCAGCAGCCAAGACAGCTACGAGCAGTACTTC
CDR3aa: CASSQDSYEQYF

v_gene: TRBV19
d_gene: TRBD1
j_gene: TRBJ1-5
len: 14
CDR3nt: TGTGCCAGTAGCGGACAGGGGGATTTTCAGCCCCAGCATTTT
CDR3aa: CASSGQGDFQPQHF